The entry below describes one TCR beta chain. Other DNA sequences in the same sample also yield this CDR3. Per the study methods: How many nucleated cells were present was estimated from reference gene primer amplification. Produced via immunoSEQ multiplex PCR; TCRdb's table is partial and in-frame only. The D gene and trimming were derived from the DNA, and the V and J assignments and clone size from that table. The sample contains under 250,000 clones, around 80% of which appear only once. The sample comes from a study of blood T cell repertoires in COVID-19. Study as a whole: Sites in the United States, Italy and Spain provided acute and convalescent COVID-19 samples. T cells, B-cell-depleted T cells, or PBMCs supplied cDNA or gDNA.

The CDR3 runs 15 residues. The germline CDR1 and CDR2 sequences are LGHDT and YNNKEL (reference sequence). V lost 1 base and J lost 0, with 7 bases in between. This chain joins TRBV3-1 (or the pseudogene TRBV3-2) and TRBJ1-5; D call uncertain. This receptor was taken from a woman aged 70-85 years with acute or convalescent COVID-19. Sequencing used peripheral blood. The DNA of the CDR3 is TGTGCCAGCAGCCAAGGATCTAATAGCAATCAGCCCCAGCATTTT. Amino acids: CASSQGSNSNQPQHF.